Below, 10 T cell receptor beta chains from the same sample are listed, as sequenced in a study of cytomegalovirus exposure and HLA in healthy donors. The PCR ran on 60 Vbeta and 13 Jbeta primers. Only in-frame clones appear in the TCRdb table, and some are missing; sequencing was by immunoSEQ multiplex PCR. The repertoire holds 90,000 or so clones, with around 82% as singletons. The sequencing sample was made of PBMCs. Receptors originate from a man aged 25-45 years in good health and CMV-seropositive.

CDR3 in DNA: TGTGCCAGCAGCGTACAGGGGTGGGATGAAAAACTGTTTTTT. Translating gives CASSVQGWDEKLFF. The chain uses TRBV9 and TRBJ1-4; possible D gene TRBD1, 6 bases. The germline gives CDR1 SGDLS, CDR2 YYNGEE. Trimming pared 1 base from V and 6 bases from J, leaving 10 bases between. This CDR3 comprises 14 residues.

This clone was found a few times. This chain joins TRBV9 and TRBJ2-2, with 9 bases aligning to TRBD1. Trimming removed 4 bases from V and 5 bases from J; junction bases left unmatched: 3. Germline V gives CDR1 SGDLS, CDR2 YYNGEE. This CDR3 has 14 amino acids. The chain's CDR3 is CASSTGQGTGELFF. CDR3 bases: TGTGCCAGCAGCACCGGACAGGGGACCGGGGAGCTGTTTTTT.

The rearrangement links TRBV6-1 to TRBJ1-5; TRBD1 is a possible D gene (5 bases). Germline V lookup: CDR1 MNHNS, CDR2 SASEGT. Trimming stripped 6 bases from V and 7 bases from J, with 10 bases between. This CDR3 is 12 amino acids long. The CDR3 here is CASRLDRQPQHF. In nucleotides, the CDR3 is TGTGCCAGCAGACTCGACAGACAGCCCCAGCATTTT.

This chain links TRBV7-9 with TRBJ2-7; 7 nucleotides align to TRBD2. In germline, CDR1 is SEHNR, CDR2 FQNEAQ (reference sequence). The CDR3 totals 15 residues. V was pared by 1 base and J by 3 bases, with 6 bases of the junction left unmatched. CDR3 coding DNA: TGTGCCAGCAGCTTAGATGGTGGGACTATCTACGAGCAGTACTTC. As protein: CASSLDGGTIYEQYF.

V is TRBV18 and J is TRBJ2-2; D gene ambiguous. CDR1 and CDR2 from the germline V gene are KGHSH and LQKENI. V was pared by 3 bases and J by 2 bases, with 16 bases between. The CDR3 totals 17 residues. CDR3 sequence reads: CASSPLNVAANTGELFF. The CDR3 bases are TGTGCCAGCTCACCCCTGAACGTGGCGGCAAACACCGGGGAGCTGTTTTTT. Looking up the rest from reference TRBV18 and TRBJ2-2 gives the full variable domain: NAGVMQNPRHLVRRRGQEARLRCSPMKGHSHVYWYRQLPEEGLKFMVYLQKENIIDESGMPKERFSAEFPKEGPSILRIQQVVRGDSAAYFCASSPLNVAANTGELFFGEGSRLTVL.

This rearrangement joins TRBV7-2 to TRBJ2-5; 13 bases are a match to TRBD2. The end of the DNA fits TRBJ2-7 better, so the J call may be wrong. Germline assignment: CDR1 SGHTA and CDR2 FQGNSA. The CDR3 length is 16 residues. Here the CDR3 reads CASSLGLAGVGYEQYF. CDR3 coding DNA: TGTGCCAGCAGCCTCGGACTAGCGGGAGTGGGATACGAGCAGTACTTC.

This clone was counted once. This chain uses TRBV27 with TRBJ1-5, with unresolved D. Germline values: CDR1 MNHEY, CDR2 SMNVEV (reference sequence). CDR3 length equals 13 residues. V dropped 2 bases and J dropped 7 bases, with 9 bases sitting between them. The chain's CDR3 is CASSLNSRQPQHF. The CDR3 DNA reads as TGTGCCAGCAGTTTAAACAGTAGACAGCCCCAGCATTTT.

Only one count was recorded for this clone. The chain couples TRBV19 to TRBJ2-3; tentative D call: TRBD1 (6 bases). The ends were cut back, 9 bases at V and 0 bases at J, with 10 bases in the middle. CDR3 size: 13 residues. CDR1 and CDR2 (germline): LNHDA, SQIVND (reference sequence). Here the CDR3 reads CASRGPSTDTQYF. The CDR3 DNA reads as TGTGCCAGCAGGGGTCCTAGCACAGATACGCAGTATTTT.

The rearrangement links TRBV28 to TRBJ2-7; TRBD1 matches at 7 bases. The V and J ends lost 8 bases and 0 bases, in that order; junction bases with no gene match: 4. The CDR3 extends over 13 amino acids. Germline V gene lookup returns CDR1 MDHEN and CDR2 SYDVKM. CDR3 residues: CASGQGDSYEQYF. CDR3 bases: TGTGCCAGCGGGCAGGGGGACTCCTACGAGCAGTACTTC.

V and J are TRBV2 and TRBJ1-6, with TRBD1 matching 7 bases. Germline CDR1 SNHLY, CDR2 FYNNEI. CDR3 length equals 15 residues. The junction had 8 bases not matched to a gene; V was cut back by 7 bases and J by 5 bases. CDR3 DNA sequence: TGTGCCAGCACCATAGGGGGACAGAATAATTCACCCCTCCACTTT. Its translation is CASTIGGQNNSPLHF.